Listed below are T cell receptor beta chains from one sample, sequenced in a study of blood T cell repertoires in COVID-19. Only in-frame clones appear in the TCRdb table, and some are missing; sequencing was by immunoSEQ multiplex PCR. This repertoire shows around 200,000 clones, about 80% found once; its top ten account for approximately 7%. Sequencing was done on a sample of peripheral blood. The receptors here all came from a human donor in a cohort sampled during active COVID-19. Each CDR3 is given with its conserved first and last residue. Each record gives: clone size, V gene, D gene, J gene, CDR3 length, CDR3 protein, CDR3 DNA. The D gene is left open where the match is weak. Not all rows give a size; the values are once, few, many and, for expanded clones, a class.

>once|TRBV9|TRBD2|TRBJ2-5|15
CASSVGGGLGETQYF
TGTGCCAGCAGCGTAGGGGGGGGACTGGGAGAGACCCAGTACTTC
>-|TRBV2|-|TRBJ2-3|13
CASTGLSTDTQYF
TGTGCCAGCACAGGACTGTCCACAGATACGCAGTATTTT
>-|TRBV24-1|TRBD1|TRBJ1-4|15
CATQEADRGNEKLFF
TGTGCCACCCAAGAAGCGGACAGGGGGAATGAAAAACTGTTTTTT
>-|TRBV4-1|-|TRBJ2-1|14
CASNVDRSYNEQFF
TGCGCCAGCAACGTTGACAGATCCTACAATGAGCAGTTCTTC
>-|TRBV5-6|TRBD2|TRBJ2-1|15
CASSLGAGEYNEQFF
TGTGCCAGCAGCTTGGGAGCGGGGGAGTACAATGAGCAGTTCTTC
>-|TRBV5-1|TRBD1|TRBJ2-5|15
CASSNRTGGAETQYF
TGCGCCAGCAGCAATCGCACAGGGGGCGCAGAGACCCAGTACTTC
>-|TRBV13|TRBD1|TRBJ2-6|16
CASSLDRGPGANVLTF
TGTGCCAGCAGCTTAGACAGGGGGCCTGGGGCCAACGTCCTGACTTTC
>-|TRBV27|TRBD2|TRBJ2-7|16
CASLGTSGGKFYEQYF
TGTGCCAGCTTGGGGACTAGCGGGGGGAAATTCTACGAGCAGTACTTC
>-|TRBV6-5|-|TRBJ1-2|14
CASSYSRVNYGYTF
TGTGCCAGCAGTTACTCGCGAGTTAACTATGGCTACACCTTC
>-|TRBV9|-|TRBJ2-1|13
CASSVVGEGEQFF
TGTGCCAGCAGCGTAGTCGGGGAAGGTGAGCAGTTCTTC
>once|TRBV9|-|TRBJ1-3|15
CASSVEGIGGNTIYF
TGTGCCAGCAGCGTAGAGGGGATAGGTGGAAACACCATATATTTT
>-|TRBV11-2|-|TRBJ2-7|13
CASSLDRGAEQYF
TGTGCCAGCAGCTTAGATCGCGGAGCCGAGCAGTACTTC
>-|TRBV19|TRBD1|TRBJ1-2|14
CASSIQGESDGYTF
TGTGCCAGTAGTATCCAGGGGGAATCAGATGGCTACACCTTC
>few|TRBV4-1|TRBD1|TRBJ1-1|14
CASSFGTGETEAFF
TGCGCCAGCAGCTTCGGGACAGGGGAGACTGAAGCTTTCTTT
>-|TRBV4-1|TRBD1|TRBJ1-5|15
CASSPIQGANQPQHF
TGCGCCAGCAGCCCTATTCAGGGGGCAAATCAGCCCCAGCATTTT
>-|TRBV19|TRBD1|TRBJ1-1|14
CASSIQGAHTEAFF
TGTGCCAGTAGTATCCAGGGGGCGCACACTGAAGCTTTCTTT
>-|TRBV5-1|TRBD1|TRBJ1-2|15
CASSQGTGGGYGYTF
TGCGCCAGCAGCCAGGGGACAGGGGGAGGATATGGCTACACCTTC
>-|TRBV5-1|TRBD2|TRBJ2-7|15
CASSLRGTSGDEQYF
TGCGCCAGCAGCTTGAGGGGGACTAGCGGCGACGAGCAGTACTTC
>once|TRBV3-1/TRBV3-2|TRBD2|TRBJ2-7|14
CASSFSGGTYEQYF
TGTGCCAGCAGCTTCAGCGGGGGGACCTACGAGCAGTACTTC
>once|TRBV5-6|-|TRBJ2-7|13
CASSESIVYEQYF
TGTGCCAGCAGCGAATCGATAGTATACGAGCAGTACTTC
>-|TRBV18|-|TRBJ2-2|13
CASSSPAAGELFF
TGTGCCAGCTCGTCACCCGCGGCGGGGGAGCTGTTTTTT
>-|TRBV5-6|TRBD1|TRBJ1-1|14
CASSLGTGDTEAFF
TGTGCCAGCAGCCTTGGGACAGGGGACACTGAAGCTTTCTTT
>-|TRBV19|-|TRBJ2-7|14
CASSITGPIDEQYF
TGTGCCAGTAGTATAACAGGGCCCATCGACGAGCAGTACTTC
>-|TRBV2|-|TRBJ2-2|14
CASSPYVNTGELFF
TGTGCCAGCAGTCCCTACGTTAACACCGGGGAGCTGTTTTTT
>few|TRBV6-6|TRBD1|TRBJ1-4|12
CASSPRGEKLFF
TGTGCCAGCAGTCCCAGGGGGGAAAAACTGTTTTTT
>-|TRBV7-8|TRBD2|TRBJ2-7|16
CASSLGLAERVRGQYF
TGTGCCAGCAGCTTAGGACTAGCGGAGCGGGTTCGAGGGCAGTACTTC
>-|TRBV5-1|-|TRBJ2-2|12
CASSFNLGELFF
TGCGCCAGCAGCTTCAACCTAGGGGAGCTGTTTTTT
>-|TRBV6-6|-|TRBJ2-5|12
CASSYLQETQYF
TGTGCCAGCAGTTACTTACAAGAGACCCAGTACTTC
>-|TRBV3-1/TRBV3-2|TRBD1|TRBJ1-6|14
CASSQGQGNSPLHF
TGTGCCAGCAGCCAAGGACAGGGGAATTCACCCCTCCACTTT
>few|TRBV27|-|TRBJ1-5|12
CASSSGLQPQHF
TGTGCCAGCAGTTCCGGACTGCAGCCCCAGCATTTT
>-|TRBV11-3|-|TRBJ2-7|14
CASSFQAGDNEQYF
TGTGCCAGCAGCTTCCAGGCAGGGGACAACGAGCAGTACTTC
>-|TRBV19|-|TRBJ1-2|14
CASTDPGDLYGYTF
TGTGCCAGTACCGACCCAGGGGATCTCTATGGCTACACCTTC
>-|TRBV15|TRBD1|TRBJ1-5|17
CATSRDRGQGAVQPQHF
TGTGCCACCAGCAGAGATCGCGGACAGGGGGCAGTTCAGCCCCAGCATTTT
>-|TRBV11-2|TRBD2|TRBJ2-1|14
CASSFGTSGAEQFF
TGTGCCAGCAGCTTTGGGACTAGCGGGGCTGAGCAGTTCTTC
>once|TRBV5-6|TRBD1|TRBJ2-7|15
CASSFFGQGIYEQYF
TGTGCCAGCAGCTTTTTCGGACAGGGAATATACGAGCAGTACTTC
>once|TRBV15|TRBD2|TRBJ2-1|19
CATSRGGTSGGIRGKEQFF
TGTGCCACCAGCAGAGGTGGGACTAGCGGGGGGATAAGGGGTAAGGAGCAGTTCTTC
>-|TRBV19|TRBD1|TRBJ1-1|11
CASSMDRGAFF
TGTGCCAGTAGTATGGACAGGGGAGCTTTCTTT
>-|TRBV2|TRBD2|TRBJ2-5|15
CASIGAGGPVETQYF
TGTGCCAGCATTGGAGCGGGGGGGCCGGTGGAGACCCAGTACTTC
>-|TRBV20-1|-|TRBJ1-4|10
CSASTGKLFF
TGCAGTGCTTCCACAGGGAAATTGTTTTTT
>once|TRBV5-6|-|TRBJ2-7|15
CASSLAINGGYEQYF
TGTGCCAGCAGCTTGGCGATTAACGGGGGCTACGAGCAGTACTTC
>once|TRBV19|-|TRBJ2-4|15
CASSIGLGPKNIQYF
TGTGCCAGTAGTATTGGGCTGGGGCCCAAAAACATTCAGTACTTC
>few|TRBV7-9|-|TRBJ2-2|13
CASSLQGTGELFF
TGTGCCAGCAGCCTCCAGGGTACCGGGGAGCTGTTTTTT
>-|TRBV5-4|TRBD2|TRBJ2-3|15
CASSLEWEGIDTQYF
TGTGCCAGCAGCTTGGAGTGGGAGGGAATAGATACGCAGTATTTT
>-|TRBV4-1|TRBD1|TRBJ1-5|20
CASSQDTLQGADPSNQPQHF
TGCGCCAGCAGCCAGGACACGCTACAGGGGGCGGACCCAAGCAATCAGCCCCAGCATTTT
>-|TRBV4-1|-|TRBJ1-1|14
CASSPPVGNPLAFF
TGCGCCAGCAGCCCTCCCGTCGGGAATCCGTTGGCTTTCTTT
>-|TRBV18|-|TRBJ1-3|17
CASSPPDGGFSGNTIYF
TGTGCCAGCTCACCACCCGACGGAGGGTTCTCTGGAAACACCATATATTTT
>-|TRBV2|TRBD2|TRBJ2-3|15
CASSKSGTRTDTQYF
TGTGCCAGCAGCAAGAGCGGGACCCGCACAGATACGCAGTATTTT